A single sample is the source of the 30 T cell receptor beta chains below, sequenced in a study of blood T cell repertoires in COVID-19. The protocol was immunoSEQ multiplex PCR, while the TCRdb copy is restricted to in-frame clones and leaves out a portion. The table lists 140,000 to 150,000 clones, over 75% of them singletons, with approximately 1.2% in the top ten. The specimen was PBMCs or T cells enriched from blood (not recorded which). The receptors derive from a woman in her 30s with acute COVID-19.

This clone occurred once. The V and J genes are TRBV4-3 and TRBJ1-1; a weak D match, TRBD1 (6 bases). This CDR3 comprises 16 residues. Germline lookup yields CDR1 LGHNA and CDR2 YSLEER. Trimming took off 4 bases at V and 1 base at J, with 16 bases between the two ends. CDR3 DNA: TGCGCCAGCAGCCGGGTTTTAGGGGGTCCGAACACTGAAGCTTTCTTT. This codes for CASSRVLGGPNTEAFF.

V and J are TRBV4-3 and TRBJ2-1; a weak D match, TRBD1 (6 bases). Germline-derived CDR1 and CDR2 are LGHNA and YSLEER. The CDR3 length is 16 residues. The V end lost 0 bases, the J end lost 1 base, and 10 bases lay between the germline ends. The CDR3 nucleotides are TGCGCCAGCAGCCAAGATCTAGGGGGATCCTACAATGAGCAGTTCTTC. It specifies CASSQDLGGSYNEQFF.

This clone was observed once. The chain couples TRBV19 to TRBJ2-2, with TRBD2 as a possible D gene (6 bases). This CDR3 contains 16 residues. V shed 3 bases and J shed 1 base, with 12 bases lying between them. CDR1 LNHDA and CDR2 SQIVND come from the germline V gene (reference sequence). The CDR3 DNA is TGTGCCAGTAGTATTCGGGTGGGAGGGAACACCGGGGAGCTGTTTTTT. This codes for CASSIRVGGNTGELFF.

The gene calls are TRBV5-1 and TRBJ2-3; tentatively, D is TRBD1 (5 bases). There are 15 residues in the CDR3. Between the trimmed V and J ends, which lost 0 bases and 0 bases, there was a span of 8 bases. CDR1 is SGHRS, CDR2 YFSETQ, per germline. CDR3 residues: CASSLGRASTDTQYF. The CDR3 nucleotides are TGCGCCAGCAGCTTGGGCAGGGCTAGCACAGATACGCAGTATTTT.

This rearrangement joins TRBV10-3 to TRBJ1-6; possibly TRBD1 for D (6 bases). This CDR3 has 13 amino acids. Trimming cost V 6 bases and J 7 bases, with 10 bases left between them. CDR1 ENHRY and CDR2 SYGVKD come from the germline V gene. In nucleotides, the CDR3 is TGTGCCATCAGGGGACATTCAAATTCACCCCTCCACTTT. This encodes CAIRGHSNSPLHF.

The rearrangement joins TRBV3-1 (or the pseudogene TRBV3-2) to TRBJ2-7, with a tentative D call TRBD1 (6 bases). Germline CDR1 is LGHDT and CDR2 is YNNKEL (reference sequence). Trimming took 4 bases from V and 7 from J, leaving 17 bases between them. This CDR3 has 14 amino acids. CDR3 sequence: CASSPDAGVREQYF. In DNA, the CDR3 is TGTGCCAGCAGCCCGGATGCAGGGGTTCGGGAGCAGTACTTC.

The rearrangement links TRBV9 to TRBJ1-4; 7 nucleotides match TRBD1. The CDR3 sequence is 14 residues long. The germline V gene has CDR1 SGDLS and CDR2 YYNGEE. V shed 0 bases, J shed 8 bases, and the junction held 4 bases outside the gene matches. This chain's CDR3 is CASSVEGAGEKLFF. CDR3 bases: TGTGCCAGCAGCGTAGAGGGGGCGGGAGAAAAACTGTTTTTT.

The V gene is TRBV10-3, the J gene TRBJ1-5, with D perhaps matching TRBD1 (6 bases). Trimming shortened V by 2 bases and J by 4 bases, and 18 bases separated the two germline ends. The CDR3 is 17 residues long. Germline V gene data show CDR1 as ENHRY and CDR2 as SYGVKD. This CDR3 reads CAISETRDIGRNQPQHF. The CDR3 region has the DNA TGTGCCATCAGTGAGACCCGGGACATCGGCAGGAATCAGCCCCAGCATTTT.

The chain carries TRBV6-4 and TRBJ2-1, with TRBD2 identical over 7 bases. Trimming at V came to 4 bases and at J to 10 bases, leaving 16 bases not matched to a gene. Per germline, CDR1 MRHNA and CDR2 SNTAGT. The CDR3 length is 16 residues. In DNA, the CDR3 is TGTGCCAGCAGTGGGGAGGCGGGAGTCCTTCAAGGGGAGCAGTTCTTC. The encoded protein is CASSGEAGVLQGEQFF.

The V gene is TRBV3-1 (or the pseudogene TRBV3-2), the J gene TRBJ2-7; D unclear. Looked up from germline, CDR1 is LGHDT and CDR2 is YNNKEL (reference sequence). V was cut by 0 bases and J by 0 bases, with 12 bases left in between. This CDR3 contains 16 residues. CDR3 in amino acids: CASSQDRSAHSYEQYF. In DNA, the CDR3 is TGTGCCAGCAGCCAAGATCGCAGTGCACACTCCTACGAGCAGTACTTC.

The V and J genes are TRBV7-2 and TRBJ1-5; D is unclear. Germline lookup yields CDR1 SGHTA and CDR2 FQGNSA. CDR3 length: 13 residues. Trimming took 4 bases from V and 5 from J, leaving 9 bases between them. The CDR3 loop reads CASSYRLDQPQHF. CDR3 coding DNA: TGTGCCAGCAGCTACCGGCTAGATCAGCCCCAGCATTTT.

The chain couples TRBV3-1 (or the pseudogene TRBV3-2) to TRBJ2-7, with D perhaps matching TRBD1 (6 bases). The CDR3 is made up of 13 amino acids. The germline gives CDR1 LGHDT, CDR2 YNNKEL (reference sequence). The germline V and J ends were trimmed by 4 bases and 3 bases, with 10 bases remaining between them. Here the CDR3 reads CASSPPGVYEQYF. The CDR3 region has the DNA TGTGCCAGCAGCCCTCCAGGGGTCTACGAGCAGTACTTC.

A few counts support this clone. The J gene is TRBJ2-7, the V gene TRBV18, with 8 bases matching TRBD1. Germline-derived CDR1 and CDR2 are KGHSH and LQKENI. CDR3 size: 15 residues. The V and J ends lost 3 bases and 3 bases, in that order; junction bases with no gene match: 7. CDR3 residues: CASSPRGQGGYEQYF. The CDR3 DNA reads as TGTGCCAGCTCACCGCGCGGACAGGGAGGCTACGAGCAGTACTTC.

This chain uses TRBV27 with TRBJ1-4; D remains unclear. From germline, CDR1 is MNHEY and CDR2 SMNVEV (reference sequence). Trimming cost V 0 bases and J 4 bases, with 9 bases left between them. This CDR3 has 15 amino acids. In DNA, the CDR3 is TGTGCCAGCAGTTTATCGTGGCAGAATAATGAAAAACTGTTTTTT. This codes for CASSLSWQNNEKLFF.

Note on this clone: Within the sample, other DNA sequences also encode this same CDR3. The V call is TRBV7-2, the J call TRBJ2-7, with 13 bases identical to TRBD2. V gave up 5 bases and J gave up 0 bases; unmatched junction bases: 4. CDR3 size: 16 residues. Germline CDR1 is SGHTA and CDR2 is FQGNSA. The CDR3 region has the DNA TGTGCCAGCAGCCTAGGGACTAGCGGGATCTCCTACGAGCAGTACTTC. It is translated as CASSLGTSGISYEQYF.

The CDR3 is CAWRGSLGTGRNTGELFF. The DNA for the CDR3 is TGTGCCTGGAGGGGCTCCCTCGGGACAGGGAGGAACACCGGGGAGCTGTTTTTT. The V call is TRBV30, the J call TRBJ2-2, with 9 bases identical to TRBD1. V lost 3 bases and J lost 1; bases outside the gene matches: 12. The CDR3 totals 18 residues. Germline CDR1 and CDR2: GTSNPN and SVGIG (reference sequence).

This clone has more than one count but fewer than ten. CDR3 residues: CAIKRGQGNTIYF. The CDR3 DNA follows: TGTGCCATCAAGAGGGGACAGGGAAACACCATATATTTT. V gene TRBV10-3 combines with J gene TRBJ1-3; 7 bases line up with TRBD1. The germline V gene has CDR1 ENHRY and CDR2 SYGVKD. The V and J ends lost 7 bases and 4 bases, in that order; junction bases with no gene match: 4. The CDR3 totals 13 residues.

V is TRBV7-9 and J is TRBJ1-1, with D tentatively TRBD1 (5 bases). CDR1 is SEHNR, CDR2 FQNEAQ, per germline (reference sequence). This CDR3 has 14 residues. Trimming took 5 bases from V and 0 from J, leaving 10 bases between them. The CDR3 DNA sequence: TGTGCCAGCAGCGTAACGACAGTGAACACTGAAGCTTTCTTT. This codes for CASSVTTVNTEAFF.

This rearrangement joins TRBV10-3 to TRBJ2-1, with D perhaps matching TRBD2 (7 bases). This CDR3 has 13 amino acids. Trimming removed 10 bases at V and 8 bases at J, with 18 bases between. From germline, CDR1 is ENHRY and CDR2 SYGVKD. Here the CDR3 reads CATGGEGVYEQFF. The CDR3 coding sequence is TGTGCCACCGGAGGGGAGGGGGTTTATGAGCAGTTCTTC.

This clone was seen only a few times. CDR3 bases: TGTGCCAGTAGTTACGGACTAGACCCTAGCACAGATACGCAGTATTTT. Translating it yields CASSYGLDPSTDTQYF. This chain joins TRBV19 and TRBJ2-3; TRBD2 agrees at 7 bases. V trimming: 5 bases; J trimming: 0 bases; junction bases outside the gene matches: 8. CDR3 length: 16 residues. Germline-derived CDR1 and CDR2 are LNHDA and SQIVND (reference sequence).

The CDR3 spells CASRGQNRQPQHF. DNA of the CDR3: TGTGCCAGCAGGGGCCAGAATCGTCAGCCCCAGCATTTT. The V and J genes are TRBV2 and TRBJ1-5; D not certain. The germline V gene has CDR1 SNHLY and CDR2 FYNNEI. Trimming removed 6 bases from V and 6 bases from J, with 12 bases in between. CDR3 length: 13 residues.

This clone appeared a single time. The J gene is TRBJ2-3, the V gene TRBV11-2, with a weak D call TRBD1 (5 bases). V lost 0 bases to trimming and J lost 3 bases, with 10 bases between them. In germline, CDR1 is SGHAT, CDR2 FQNNGV. The CDR3 covers 15 residues. CDR3 in DNA: TGTGCCAGCAGCTTAGACAGGGTTGGGACAGATACGCAGTATTTT. Its translation: CASSLDRVGTDTQYF.

The chain carries TRBV7-3 and TRBJ1-6, with 8 bases aligning to TRBD1. Germline V CDR1 and CDR2: SGHTA, FQGTGA. After removal of 1 base from V and 8 bases from J, the junction contained 4 bases not matched to a gene. The CDR3 spans 15 residues. The CDR3 bases are TGTGCCAGCAGCTTAAATCAGGGGGCAGATTCACCCCTCCACTTT. This encodes CASSLNQGADSPLHF.

The DNA of the CDR3 is TGTGCCAGCAGCTTAGAAGGACAGGGGGCTTGGGAGCCCCAGCATTTT. Protein: CASSLEGQGAWEPQHF. The V and J genes are TRBV7-2 and TRBJ1-5; 11 nucleotides line up with TRBD1. V trimming: 1 base; J trimming: 8 bases; junction bases outside the gene matches: 7. The germline gives CDR1 SGHTA, CDR2 FQGNSA. The CDR3 runs to 16 residues.

The V and J genes are TRBV7-2 and TRBJ1-2; 9 bases line up with TRBD1. Per the germline V gene, CDR1 is SGHTA and CDR2 is FQGNSA. This CDR3 has 15 amino acids. The V and J ends lost 1 base and 1 base, in that order; junction bases with no gene match: 1. The CDR3, as DNA: TGTGCCAGCAGCTTAGGACAGGGGGTTAACTATGGCTACACCTTC. Protein: CASSLGQGVNYGYTF.

This clone showed up just once. This CDR3 is CSVVQGSPGSTGELFF. The DNA of the CDR3 is TGCAGCGTTGTCCAGGGGAGTCCGGGAAGCACCGGGGAGCTGTTTTTT. This chain connects TRBV29-1 to TRBJ2-2, with TRBD1 as a possible D gene (6 bases). Trimming took 4 bases from V and 4 from J, leaving 19 bases between them. Germline-derived CDR1 and CDR2 are SQVTM and ANQGSEA. CDR3 length equals 16 residues.

The chain is built from TRBV28 and TRBJ2-5; 9 bases are shared with TRBD1. Unmatched junction bases numbered 9, after V lost 6 bases and J lost 4 bases. The CDR3 is 15 amino acids. Germline V gene sequence: CDR1 MDHEN, CDR2 SYDVKM. The DNA of the CDR3 is TGTGCCAGCAGCCCGGGACAGGGTCAAGTAGAGACCCAGTACTTC. It encodes CASSPGQGQVETQYF.

The chain uses TRBV6-5 and TRBJ2-1; D may be TRBD2 (7 bases). The CDR3 length is 13 residues. Looked up from germline, CDR1 is MNHEY and CDR2 is SVGAGI. The V end was cut by 5 bases, the J end by 8 bases, with 13 bases between. Here the CDR3 DNA reads TGTGCCAGCAGTCCGGAGGGGGGGGATGAGCAGTTCTTC. Its translation: CASSPEGGDEQFF.

The chain links TRBV4-3 to TRBJ2-7, with 7 bases aligning to TRBD2. Germline CDR1 LGHNA, CDR2 YSLEER. V was pared by 0 bases and J by 4 bases, with 6 bases of the junction left unmatched. This CDR3 has 15 residues. The CDR3 sequence: CASSQDGGFSYEQYF. CDR3 sequence (DNA): TGCGCCAGCAGCCAAGACGGGGGGTTTAGTTACGAGCAGTACTTC.

Regarding this clone: The same CDR3 also results from other DNA sequences found in this sample. The rearrangement uses TRBV7-9 and TRBJ1-1; D is uncertain. Germline values: CDR1 SEHNR, CDR2 FQNEAQ (reference sequence). Trimming pared 3 bases from V and 3 bases from J, leaving 5 bases between. The CDR3 is 12 residues long. CDR3 loop: CASSLRDTEAFF. CDR3 DNA: TGTGCCAGCAGCTTGAGGGACACTGAAGCTTTCTTT. Together with reference TRBV7-9 and TRBJ1-1, the CDR3 gives the full variable domain: DTGVSQNPRHKITKRGQNVTFRCDPISEHNRLYWYRQTLGQGPEFLTYFQNEAQLEKSRLLSDRFSAERPKGSFSTLEIQRTEQGDSAMYLCASSLRDTEAFFGQGTRLTVV.